The 24 T cell receptor beta chains listed next were all sequenced from one sample in a study of blood T cell repertoires in COVID-19 (dated by TCRdb to about 2020). Library prep was done by the immunoSEQ multiplex PCR assay. TCRdb provides this immuneACCESS table in a form limited to in-frame rearrangements. Some clones are lacking; in checked studies, under half of them reflect an unresolved V gene, and why the rest are absent is not known. The sample table records 140,000 or so clones; around 80% of these occur just once. The ten largest account for 9.5% to 13% of the sample. The specimen sequenced was peripheral blood. Receptors originate from a man aged 55 to 70 with active or convalescent COVID-19.

The chain combines TRBV5-1 with TRBJ2-4, with 8 bases identical to TRBD1. This CDR3 region has 13 residues. The V segment lost 4 bases and the J segment 6 bases; nucleotides outside the gene matches: 3. Per the germline V gene, CDR1 is SGHRS and CDR2 is YFSETQ. CDR3 nucleotide sequence: TGCGCCAGCAGCACGGGACAGGTAAACATTCAGTACTTC. It translates to CASSTGQVNIQYF.

V and J are TRBV11-3 and TRBJ2-3; 12 positions match TRBD2. Germline trimming cut 4 bases from V and 2 bases from J; bases unmatched to any gene: 4. This CDR3 has 16 amino acids. Germline CDR1 and CDR2: SGHNT and YENEEA. This chain's CDR3 is CASSSGLAGYTDTQYF. The CDR3 nucleotides read TGTGCCAGCAGCTCCGGACTAGCGGGGTACACAGATACGCAGTATTTT.

This rearrangement joins TRBV27 to TRBJ2-1, with 8 bases that match TRBD2. This CDR3 spans 18 amino acids. The germline V gene has CDR1 MNHEY and CDR2 SMNVEV (reference sequence). V shed 5 bases and J 1 base; nucleotides not matched to a gene: 13. CDR3 nucleotides: TGTGCCAGCAGTCTTATCCCCGCGACTAGCGAGTCCTACAATGAGCAGTTCTTC. It specifies CASSLIPATSESYNEQFF.

The V call is TRBV6-2 or TRBV6-3, the J call TRBJ1-4, with D possibly TRBD1 on 5 matching bases. Trimming removed 6 bases from V and 0 bases from J, with 14 bases in between. CDR1 is MNHEY and CDR2 is SVGEGT in the germline V gene. The CDR3 loop spans 16 amino acids. The CDR3 is CASSRFDSATNEKLFF. CDR3 sequence (DNA): TGTGCCAGCAGCCGCTTTGACAGTGCAACTAATGAAAAACTGTTTTTT.

V usage is TRBV24-1 and J usage is TRBJ2-5, with a weak D call TRBD1 (6 bases). Germline assignment: CDR1 KGHDR and CDR2 SFDVKD. The V end was cut by 0 bases, the J end by 0 bases, with 16 bases between. The CDR3 contains 18 residues. CDR3 loop: CATSDLPPGHGYQETQYF. For the CDR3, the DNA is TGTGCCACCAGTGATTTGCCCCCGGGACATGGGTACCAAGAGACCCAGTACTTC.

The genes are TRBV25-1 and TRBJ1-3; 7 bases are shared with TRBD1. CDR3 size: 15 residues. Germline V gene sequence: CDR1 MGHDK, CDR2 SYGVNS. Losses at the gene ends were 3 bases for V and 4 bases for J; bases not matched to a gene: 6. The CDR3 region has the DNA TGTGCCAGCAGTGATGACCAGGGGGGAGGAAACACCATATATTTT. Residues: CASSDDQGGGNTIYF.

The gene calls are TRBV2 and TRBJ1-2, with 9 bases aligning to TRBD1. Germline V lookup: CDR1 SNHLY, CDR2 FYNNEI. The CDR3 runs to 13 residues. Losses at the gene ends were 1 base for V and 6 bases for J; bases not matched to a gene: 0. The CDR3 nucleotides read TGTGCCAGCAGTGAAGACAGGGGGCATGGCTACACCTTC. Translated: CASSEDRGHGYTF.

The chain uses TRBV7-9 and TRBJ1-2; the D gene is possibly TRBD1 (6 bases). CDR3 length: 13 residues. V lost 5 bases to trimming and J lost 2 bases, with 9 bases between them. Germline-derived CDR1 and CDR2 are SEHNR and FQNEAQ (reference sequence). The CDR3: CASSLGHNYGYTF. The CDR3 DNA sequence: TGTGCCAGCAGCCTGGGACACAACTATGGCTACACCTTC.

The rearrangement links TRBV11-2 to TRBJ1-1, with D possibly matching TRBD1 (5 bases). There are 12 residues in the CDR3. Germline V gene lookup returns CDR1 SGHAT and CDR2 FQNNGV. V was clipped by 3 bases and J by 8 bases, with 10 bases between them. This chain's CDR3 is CASSFLGGEAFF. The CDR3 DNA sequence: TGTGCCAGCAGCTTTCTCGGGGGAGAAGCTTTCTTT.

This clone was counted a single time. The chain links TRBV6-2 or TRBV6-3 to TRBJ2-5; 7 bases are a match to TRBD1. This CDR3 has 14 residues. The V segment lost 4 bases and the J segment 6 bases; nucleotides outside the gene matches: 8. Germline V gene data show CDR1 as MNHEY and CDR2 as SVGEGT. CDR3 sequence reads: CASSFQAGGQTQYF. The CDR3 region has the DNA TGTGCCAGCAGTTTCCAAGCAGGGGGACAGACCCAGTACTTC.

There are a few counts of this clone. The chain joins TRBV19 to TRBJ1-2; D remains unclear. V lost 3 bases and J lost 0, with 14 bases in between. Per the germline V gene, CDR1 is LNHDA and CDR2 is SQIVND (reference sequence). The CDR3 contains 16 residues. CDR3 amino acids: CASSIWQPAANYGYTF. CDR3 nucleotides: TGTGCCAGTAGTATCTGGCAACCCGCTGCTAACTATGGCTACACCTTC.

In DNA, the CDR3 is TGTGCCAGCAGCTTTAACAGGCCGCCTAATGAAAAACTGTTTTTT. This translates into CASSFNRPPNEKLFF. The rearrangement uses TRBV11-3 and TRBJ1-4, with a possible D match to TRBD1 (5 bases). Deletions cut 3 bases from V and 3 bases from J, with 11 bases between. Germline loops: CDR1 SGHNT, CDR2 YENEEA. There are 15 residues in the CDR3.

The chain joins TRBV2 to TRBJ2-7, with no clear D. The CDR3 has 13 amino acids. Trimming left V 5 bases short and J 2 bases short, with 10 bases between. Germline lookup yields CDR1 SNHLY and CDR2 FYNNEI. Here the CDR3 DNA reads TGTGCCAGCAGTCTGACACTGACCTACGAGCAGTACGTC. Translation gives CASSLTLTYEQYV.

V is TRBV7-8 and J is TRBJ1-1; D remains unclear. V lost 2 bases to trimming and J lost 1 base, with 23 bases between them. From germline, CDR1 is SGHVS and CDR2 FQNEAQ. The CDR3 sequence is 19 residues long. The CDR3 loop reads CASSLRSSVGGRTNTEAFF. CDR3 bases: TGTGCCAGCAGCTTACGGTCCTCGGTGGGTGGGAGGACGAACACTGAAGCTTTCTTT.

The rearrangement links TRBV2 to TRBJ2-3; D is undetermined. The CDR3 loop spans 11 amino acids. The V end lost 8 bases, the J end lost 4 bases, and 7 bases lay between the germline ends. Germline V lookup: CDR1 SNHLY, CDR2 FYNNEI. The CDR3 region is CASLQADTQYF. The CDR3 DNA follows: TGTGCCAGCCTGCAGGCAGATACGCAGTATTTT.

The rearrangement uses TRBV18 and TRBJ1-1; 7 positions agree with TRBD1. The ends lost 2 bases at V and 4 bases at J; junction bases unmatched: 1. In germline, CDR1 is KGHSH, CDR2 LQKENI. This CDR3 contains 13 residues. The CDR3 DNA reads as TGTGCCAGCTCACCAAAGGGGGCCACTGAAGCTTTCTTT. This gives the protein CASSPKGATEAFF.

This chain uses TRBV2 with TRBJ2-1, with a possible D match to TRBD1 (5 bases). The CDR3 runs 15 residues. Per the germline V gene, CDR1 is SNHLY and CDR2 is FYNNEI. Trimming took 6 bases from V and 6 from J, leaving 18 bases between them. CDR3 DNA sequence: TGTGCCAGCAGCAAAGCCGGACAACCGGCCAATGAGCAGTTCTTC. Translation: CASSKAGQPANEQFF.

The chain has TRBV18 and TRBJ1-1; TRBD1 might be the D (5 bases). The CDR3 contains 18 residues. Trimming removed 1 base at V and 0 bases at J, with 18 bases between. Germline-derived CDR1 and CDR2 are KGHSH and LQKENI. The CDR3 is CASSPHSPGGSMNTEAFF. CDR3 bases: TGTGCCAGCTCACCACACAGCCCGGGGGGTTCCATGAACACTGAAGCTTTCTTT. The variable domain in full, completed from reference TRBV18 and TRBJ1-1, reads NAGVMQNPRHLVRRRGQEARLRCSPMKGHSHVYWYRQLPEEGLKFMVYLQKENIIDESGMPKERFSAEFPKEGPSILRIQQVVRGDSAAYFCASSPHSPGGSMNTEAFFGQGTRLTVV.

The chain carries TRBV7-9 and TRBJ2-7, with D possibly being TRBD2 (5 bases). V was clipped by 6 bases and J by 6 bases, with 15 bases between them. Germline V lookup: CDR1 SEHNR, CDR2 FQNEAQ (reference sequence). This CDR3 is 13 amino acids long. CDR3 loop: CASRPREPGEQYF. CDR3 nucleotides: TGTGCCAGCAGACCCCGGGAACCAGGCGAGCAGTACTTC.

This clone has only one observation. The chain links TRBV7-9 to TRBJ2-7; no firm D call. Germline assignment: CDR1 SEHNR and CDR2 FQNEAQ (reference sequence). V was pared by 1 base and J by 3 bases, with 7 bases between. This CDR3 is 13 amino acids long. CDR3 region: CASSLGGYYEQYF. DNA of the CDR3: TGTGCCAGCAGCTTAGGCGGTTACTACGAGCAGTACTTC.

Only one count was recorded for this clone. For the CDR3, the DNA is TGTGCCATCAGTGAGGGCCGGGACACCTGGCGGGATGAGCAGTTCTTC. Protein sequence: CAISEGRDTWRDEQFF. This chain joins TRBV10-3 and TRBJ2-1, with TRBD1 as a possible D gene (6 bases). V was shortened by 2 bases and J by 8 bases, with 19 bases between the two germline ends. CDR1 ENHRY and CDR2 SYGVKD come from the germline V gene. This CDR3 is built from 16 residues.

This chain joins TRBV11-2 and TRBJ1-6; a weak D match, TRBD1 (6 bases). The V gene lost 1 base and the J gene lost 10 bases, with 14 bases spanning the gap. From germline, CDR1 is SGHAT and CDR2 FQNNGV. This CDR3 comprises 15 residues. CDR3 loop: CASSLVAGAGSPLHF. The CDR3 nucleotides are TGTGCCAGCAGCTTAGTGGCAGGGGCAGGGTCACCCCTCCACTTT.

This clone was seen many times. The chain employs TRBV28 and TRBJ1-1, with a weak D call TRBD1 (5 bases). There are 13 residues in the CDR3. Trimming left V 3 bases short and J 4 bases short, with 9 bases between. Per germline, CDR1 MDHEN and CDR2 SYDVKM. The CDR3 DNA reads TGTGCCAGCAGTTTGGTGCAGGGCACTGAAGCTTTCTTT. Amino acids: CASSLVQGTEAFF.

CDR3 loop: CASSPGTGKTEAFF. CDR3 DNA sequence: TGTGCCAGCAGTCCCGGGACAGGGAAAACTGAAGCTTTCTTT. The rearrangement uses TRBV6-5 and TRBJ1-1; 9 bases match TRBD1. The CDR3 contains 14 residues. V shed 5 bases, J shed 5 bases, and the junction held 6 bases outside the gene matches. Germline V gene sequence: CDR1 MNHEY, CDR2 SVGAGI.